These T cell receptor beta chains were read from a single sample in a study of Ad26.COV2.S vaccination and SARS-CoV-2 variants. Libraries were prepared by immunoSEQ multiplex PCR; TCRdb keeps only in-frame clonotypes and omits some of them. This table has under 250,000 clones, around 88% appearing once. Sequencing used peripheral blood, obtained in a trial of Ad26.COV2.S vaccine versus placebo. The source of these receptors is a person aged 18-65 years who received the Ad26.COV2.S COVID-19 vaccine or a placebo. CDR3s include the opening cysteine and the closing phenylalanine or tryptophan. Clone size appears in some rows only: once, few, many, or a class for an expanded clone.

TRBJ2-2 | TRBV5-6 | NA | 15 | CASSKGLANTGELFF
TRBJ1-1 | TRBV2 | NA | 13 | CASTSLENTEAFF
TRBJ1-6 | TRBV6-5 | NA | 14 | CASAGAGAGSPLHF
TRBJ1-1 | TRBV6-5 | NA | 14 | CASISRRLDTEAFF
TRBJ1-1 | TRBV7-2 | NA | 14 | CASSPGGVNTEAFF
TRBJ2-6 | TRBV19 | NA | 19 | CASTTTKTGTRSGANVLTF
TRBJ1-4 | TRBV30 | NA | 16 | CAWSGVQGHRPEKLFF
TRBJ1-2 | TRBV5-1 | once | 16 | CASSFGQGETNYGYTF
TRBJ1-4 | TRBV12-3/TRBV12-4 | NA | 13 | CASTQGVTEKLFF
TRBJ1-2 | TRBV30 | NA | 13 | CAWSVARGGGYTF
TRBJ1-1 | TRBV5-6 | NA | 14 | CASSWGRMNTEAFF
TRBJ2-3 | TRBV3-1/TRBV3-2 | NA | 17 | CASSRTTGLVGTDTQYF
TRBJ2-5 | TRBV12-5 | NA | 14 | CASGLDGQQETQYF
TRBJ1-3 | TRBV7-2 | once | 15 | CASSLVASSGNTIYF
TRBJ1-4 | TRBV18 | once | 14 | CASSGTGLNEKLFF
TRBJ2-7 | TRBV4-2 | few | 12 | CASSQVGNEQYF
TRBJ2-5 | TRBV5-4 | NA | 16 | CASSSGDRGTVGTQYF
TRBJ1-6 | TRBV14 | NA | 15 | CASRTGAVGNSPLHF
TRBJ1-5 | TRBV28 | NA | 14 | CASSLDRGVRPQHF
TRBJ1-2 | TRBV3-1/TRBV3-2 | few | 12 | CASSQVTYGYTF
TRBJ2-3 | TRBV5-1 | NA | 15 | CASSWTSGGMDTQYF
TRBJ1-2 | TRBV30 | NA | 13 | CAWSPQPRNGYTF
TRBJ2-1 | TRBV29-1 | NA | 13 | CSVGSGGYNEQFF
TRBJ1-4 | TRBV6-6 | NA | 16 | CASSPDRVRLAEKLFF
TRBJ1-2 | TRBV11-2 | once | 14 | CASSLDVKSYGYTF
TRBJ2-3 | TRBV7-9 | NA | 15 | CASSSSGRAPDTQYF
TRBJ2-5 | TRBV2 | NA | 15 | CASSQTSGMRETQYF
TRBJ2-7 | TRBV5-6 | NA | 12 | CASSRDRAKQYF
TRBJ2-3 | TRBV3-1/TRBV3-2 | few | 19 | CASSQSGVVASGSSDTQYF
TRBJ1-2 | TRBV19 | NA | 15 | CASTTAMDGGYGYTF
TRBJ1-1 | TRBV11-1 | NA | 15 | CASSTPTGVKTEAFF
TRBJ1-1 | TRBV15 | NA | 15 | CATSRDQGMNTEAFF
TRBJ1-1 | TRBV5-1 | NA | 14 | CASSLWTENTEAFF
TRBJ2-5 | TRBV5-1 | NA | 12 | CASSLQATSWYF
TRBJ2-3 | TRBV30 | NA | 15 | CAWTPGQGVTDTQYF
TRBJ2-1 | TRBV6-5 | NA | 15 | CASSSGLAAYNEQFF
TRBJ2-7 | TRBV19 | NA | 13 | CASTYSAGREQYF
TRBJ2-7 | TRBV18 | NA | 16 | CASSPISGTGVYEQYF
TRBJ1-1 | TRBV25-1 | few | 15 | CASSLQDRGDTEAFF
TRBJ1-2 | TRBV6-5 | few | 15 | CASSQGPSLSYGYTF
TRBJ2-3 | TRBV3-1/TRBV3-2 | NA | 15 | CASSHVTSVGDTQYF
TRBJ2-1 | TRBV7-9 | NA | 16 | CASSLFGTATSREQFF
TRBJ2-7 | TRBV10-1 | NA | 14 | CASNGDRVDYEQYF
TRBJ1-3 | TRBV5-8 | NA | 14 | CASSLKGSRNTIYF
TRBJ1-5 | TRBV18 | NA | 16 | CASSPPEVKRNQPQHF
TRBJ2-3 | TRBV19 | NA | 14 | CASSIGRNTDTQYF
TRBJ2-2 | TRBV9 | few | 13 | CASSVSFTGELFF
TRBJ2-3 | TRBV5-4 | NA | 12 | CASRGFTDTQYF
TRBJ2-1 | TRBV5-1 | NA | 15 | CASSLHSGGANEQFF
TRBJ2-7 | TRBV6-5 | NA | 14 | CASSYGLSSYEQYF
TRBJ2-1 | TRBV25-1 | NA | 16 | CASSESTGSSYNEQFF
TRBJ2-1 | TRBV7-9 | NA | 16 | CASSESDRGFLTEQFF